This T cell receptor beta chain comes out of a study of T-cell memory formation after mild COVID-19. Study-wide context: Across donors, TCR clusters were largely donor specific.

Study-wide results and limits: Pre-infection memory held some responding clones, suggesting pre-existing cross-reactive T cells responded. Contracting clones from day 15 to 85 showed balanced CD4/CD8; later expanders favored CD4+.

Germline assignment: CDR1 SEHNR and CDR2 FQNEAQ (reference sequence). The V and J ends lost 4 bases and 6 bases, in that order; junction bases with no gene match: 13. CDR3 length: 17 residues. TCRdb itself ran the 5' RACE reads through MiXCR, one entry per CDR3 protein. This sample has about 350,000 distinct CDR3 sequences, with around 13% found just once. This clonotype was picked up a small number of times. No antigen is known for it. This rearrangement joins TRBV7-9 to TRBJ2-2, with 8 positions matching TRBD1. Material for sequencing was PBMCs or a T cell subset sorted from them (not recorded which). The sequence was obtained from a man in his late teens or twenties who had mild COVID-19 (a few samples of this study predate the infection). Cell type and time point are not known. CDR3 sequence reads: CASSSRHGSQGAGELFF. CDR3 coding DNA: TGTGCCAGCAGCTCCCGCCACGGATCACAGGGGGCCGGGGAGCTGTTTTTT.